The 11 T cell receptor beta chains below were found in one sample sequenced in a study of T cells in Graves' hyperthyroidism and ophthalmopathy. TCR beta CDR3 regions were amplified from RNA transcripts. HTBI primers were employed in a first-round RT-PCR of the TCR CDR3. In TCRdb, the multiplex PCR reads were re-called with MiXCR into one record per CDR3 protein. The table has around 610,000 distinct CDR3 sequences, 14% to 15% seen once. Sequenced input: blood. The source of these receptors is a woman in her thirties or forties with Graves' ophthalmopathy.

Comment on this clonotype: Without the conserved terminal phenylalanine or tryptophan, this CDR3 likely stems from a read error. No DNA is shown, since the ends of the CDR3 on it are uncertain; the CDR3 is the one TCRdb lists. The chain has TRBV27 and TRBJ1-3. From its first to its last residue, the CDR3 has 17 amino acids. Germline CDR1 MNHEY, CDR2 SMNVEV (reference sequence). The CDR3 sequence is CASEGPQGEKTPYINSL.

The chain uses TRBV7-2 and TRBJ1-6, with a weak D call TRBD1 (5 bases). Trimming cost V 1 base and J 8 bases, with 15 bases left between them. The germline CDR1 and CDR2 sequences are SGHTA and FQGNSA. The CDR3 totals 16 residues. The CDR3 coding sequence is TGTGCCAGCAGCTTAGTAGGCTCCGGGGCAGATTCACCCCTCCACTTT. It codes for CASSLVGSGADSPLHF.

This clonotype was seen ten or more times. The gene calls are TRBV6-2 or TRBV6-3 and TRBJ1-5; the D gene is possibly TRBD1 (5 bases). The CDR3 totals 15 residues. Germline-derived CDR1 and CDR2 are MNHEY and SVGEGT. The ends were cut back, 2 bases at V and 7 bases at J, with 15 bases in the middle. In DNA, the CDR3 is TGTGCCAGCAGTTACGGGAGCAGGGTGGGCCAGCCCCAGCATTTT. Its translation: CASSYGSRVGQPQHF.

This clonotype has just a few counts. The J gene is TRBJ2-5, the V gene TRBV7-2, with 7 bases aligning to TRBD2. This CDR3 has 13 residues. The trim removed 8 bases at V and 5 bases at J, leaving 8 bases unmatched. Germline CDR1 and CDR2: SGHTA and FQGNSA. This CDR3 reads CASGAGREETQYF. CDR3 bases: TGTGCCAGCGGAGCGGGGAGGGAGGAGACCCAGTACTTC.

V is TRBV20-1 and J is TRBJ2-7; D gene unclear. Deletions cut 3 bases from V and 2 bases from J, with 11 bases between. The CDR3 extends over 13 amino acids. Looked up from germline, CDR1 is DFQATT and CDR2 is SNEGSKA (reference sequence). DNA for the CDR3: TGCAGTGCTAGTGGCGAAACAACCTACGAGCAGTACTTC. Amino acids: CSASGETTYEQYF.

This clonotype was recorded at least ten times. The chain is built from TRBV6-1 and TRBJ2-1, with TRBD2 matching over 7 bases. The V segment lost 5 bases and the J segment 14 bases; nucleotides outside the gene matches: 9. Germline CDR1 and CDR2: MNHNS and SASEGT. This CDR3 is built from 12 residues. The CDR3, as DNA: TGTGCCAGCAGTCATACTAGCGTCATGGAGTTCTTC. Amino acids: CASSHTSVMEFF.

This clonotype was counted at least ten times. This chain links TRBV20-1 with TRBJ1-1; 7 bases match TRBD1. The CDR3 spans 12 residues. V shed 6 bases and J 4 bases; nucleotides not matched to a gene: 5. Germline CDR1 is DFQATT and CDR2 is SNEGSKA (reference sequence). The CDR3 region is CSAAAGGTEAFF. The CDR3 DNA follows: TGCAGTGCAGCCGCAGGGGGCACTGAAGCTTTCTTT.

This chain links TRBV29-1 with TRBJ1-2; the D is unclear. Per germline, CDR1 SQVTM and CDR2 ANQGSEA. V was shortened by 4 bases and J by 7 bases, with 10 bases between the two germline ends. The CDR3 runs to 11 residues. CDR3 DNA sequence: TGCAGCGTTGTCGACTTGACTGGCTACACCTTC. Amino acid sequence: CSVVDLTGYTF. The full variable domain, its missing parts supplied by reference TRBV29-1 and TRBJ1-2, is SAVISQKPSRDICQRGTSLTIQCQVDSQVTMMFWYRQQPGQSLTLIATANQGSEATYESGFVIDKFPISRPNLTFSTLTVSNMSPEDSSIYLCSVVDLTGYTFGSGTRLTVV.

This clonotype has a count of ten or more. The CDR3 nucleotides read TGTGCCAGCAGCGTGGGACAGGCGCCTTACGAGCAGTACTTC. Translating gives CASSVGQAPYEQYF. The chain carries TRBV6-1 and TRBJ2-7; 8 bases agree with TRBD1. This CDR3 is 14 amino acids long. V trimming: 6 bases; J trimming: 4 bases; junction bases outside the gene matches: 8. From germline, CDR1 is MNHNS and CDR2 SASEGT.

This clonotype occurred many times. The chain links TRBV12-3 or TRBV12-4 to TRBJ2-2; possible D gene TRBD2, 5 bases. The length of the CDR3 is 16 residues. The ends were cut back, 2 bases at V and 4 bases at J, with 14 bases in the middle. The CDR3 bases are TGTGCCAGCAGTTTAATCGGGGTATCGCCCACCGGGGAGCTGTTTTTT. Amino acids: CASSLIGVSPTGELFF.

This clonotype was recorded at least ten times. This rearrangement joins TRBV28 to TRBJ1-1; D is unclear. Germline assignment: CDR1 MDHEN and CDR2 SYDVKM. V lost 5 bases and J 3 bases, leaving 22 bases between the germline ends. The CDR3 is 17 residues long. CDR3 sequence reads: CASSTHYRGYAYTEAFF. CDR3 sequence (DNA): TGTGCCAGCAGTACACACTATCGGGGTTATGCGTACACTGAAGCTTTCTTT.